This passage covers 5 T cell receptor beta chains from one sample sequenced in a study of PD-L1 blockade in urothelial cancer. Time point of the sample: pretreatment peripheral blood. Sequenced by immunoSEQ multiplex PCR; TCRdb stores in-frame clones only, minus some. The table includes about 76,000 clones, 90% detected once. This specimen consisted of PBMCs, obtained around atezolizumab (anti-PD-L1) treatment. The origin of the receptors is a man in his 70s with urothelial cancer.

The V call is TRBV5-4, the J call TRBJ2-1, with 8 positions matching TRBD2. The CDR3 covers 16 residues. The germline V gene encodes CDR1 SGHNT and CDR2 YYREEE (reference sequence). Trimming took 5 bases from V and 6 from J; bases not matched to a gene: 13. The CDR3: CASSPEAGVGGNEQFF. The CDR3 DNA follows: TGTGCCAGCAGTCCCGAAGCGGGAGTAGGGGGCAATGAGCAGTTCTTC.

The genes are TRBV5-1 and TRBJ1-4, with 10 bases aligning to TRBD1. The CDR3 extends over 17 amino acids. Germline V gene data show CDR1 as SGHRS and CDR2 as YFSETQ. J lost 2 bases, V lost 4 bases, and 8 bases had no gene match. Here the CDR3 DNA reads TGCGCCAGCAGCCTCGGACAGGGGGTAGGGACTAATGAAAAACTGTTTTTT. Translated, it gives CASSLGQGVGTNEKLFF.

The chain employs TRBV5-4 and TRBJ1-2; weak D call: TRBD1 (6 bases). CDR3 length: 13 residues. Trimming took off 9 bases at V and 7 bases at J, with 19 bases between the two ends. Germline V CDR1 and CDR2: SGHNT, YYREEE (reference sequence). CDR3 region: CATLFQGIAGYTF. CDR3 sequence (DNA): TGTGCCACTCTATTCCAGGGGATTGCTGGCTACACCTTC.

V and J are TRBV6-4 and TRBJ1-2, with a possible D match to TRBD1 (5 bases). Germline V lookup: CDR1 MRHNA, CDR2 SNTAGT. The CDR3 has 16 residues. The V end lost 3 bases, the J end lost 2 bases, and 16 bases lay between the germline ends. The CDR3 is CASSESPLAGNYGYTF. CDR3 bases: TGTGCCAGCAGTGAATCCCCTTTGGCAGGGAACTATGGCTACACCTTC.

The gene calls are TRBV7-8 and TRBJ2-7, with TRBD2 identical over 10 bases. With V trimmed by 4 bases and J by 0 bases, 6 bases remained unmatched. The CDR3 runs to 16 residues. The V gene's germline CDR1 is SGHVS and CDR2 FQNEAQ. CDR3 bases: TGTGCCAGCAGCTCCCGGACTAGCGGTTCCTCCTACGAGCAGTACTTC. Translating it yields CASSSRTSGSSYEQYF.